The 30 T cell receptor beta chains below were found in one sample sequenced in a study of T cell responses to AZD1222 COVID-19 vaccine. TCRdb's copy holds only in-frame clones and misses some; the assay was immunoSEQ multiplex PCR. This sample carries tens of thousands of clones, roughly 84% of them seen once, and the ten largest clones take 15% to 20%. The starting material was peripheral blood, obtained on day 0 of AZD1222 vaccination. The receptors come from an adult in good health.

This chain uses TRBV9 with TRBJ2-7, with D possibly TRBD2 on 5 matching bases. CDR1 is SGDLS, CDR2 YYNGEE, per germline. The CDR3 loop spans 13 amino acids. Trimming stripped 0 bases from V and 5 bases from J, with 9 bases between. The CDR3 bases are TGTGCCAGCAGCGTAGCTAGCCAGAACGAGCAGTACTTC. This translates into CASSVASQNEQYF.

The V gene is TRBV28, the J gene TRBJ1-1; D may be TRBD1 (5 bases). The length of the CDR3 is 15 residues. Trimming took 10 bases from V and 1 from J, leaving 19 bases between them. Germline CDR1 is MDHEN and CDR2 is SYDVKM. The CDR3, as DNA: TGTGCCAACATGACTGGGGGATCGAGGAACACTGAAGCTTTCTTT. This encodes CANMTGGSRNTEAFF. Looking up the rest from reference TRBV28 and TRBJ1-1 gives the full variable domain: DVKVTQSSRYLVKRTGEKVFLECVQDMDHENMFWYRQDPGLGLRLIYFSYDVKMKEKGDIPEGYSVSREKKERFSLILESASTNQTSMYLCANMTGGSRNTEAFFGQGTRLTVV.

The chain recombines TRBV5-1 with TRBJ2-5, with 9 bases aligning to TRBD1. V gave up 2 bases and J gave up 4 bases; unmatched junction bases: 6. Germline V gives CDR1 SGHRS, CDR2 YFSETQ. CDR3 length: 15 residues. The CDR3: CASSLGTGTSETQYF. The CDR3 DNA follows: TGCGCCAGCAGCTTAGGGACAGGGACTTCAGAGACCCAGTACTTC.

V usage is TRBV6-4 and J usage is TRBJ2-3; either TRBD1 or TRBD2 may supply D (5 bases each). The CDR3 contains 15 residues. Germline CDR1 MRHNA, CDR2 SNTAGT. Trimming shortened V by 5 bases and J by 5 bases, and 17 bases separated the two germline ends. In nucleotides, the CDR3 is TGTGCCAGCAGTCCCGGGGCCCGGGATGTAGATACGCAGTATTTT. This gives the protein CASSPGARDVDTQYF.

This clone was counted only a few times. The J gene is TRBJ1-2, the V gene TRBV2, with D unclear. V gave up 10 bases and J gave up 2 bases, with 8 bases separating them. Per the germline V gene, CDR1 is SNHLY and CDR2 is FYNNEI. The CDR3 spans 11 residues. The CDR3 coding sequence is TGTGCCATCACGGGGAACTATGGCTACACCTTC. The encoded protein is CAITGNYGYTF.

This clone was counted only a few times. The chain has TRBV18 and TRBJ2-7; 11 bases map to TRBD2. The CDR3 length is 15 residues. V gave up 4 bases and J gave up 3 bases; unmatched junction bases: 5. The germline V gene has CDR1 KGHSH and CDR2 LQKENI. The CDR3 here is CASSLTSGRGYEQYF. DNA for the CDR3: TGTGCCAGCTCACTTACTAGCGGGAGAGGCTACGAGCAGTACTTC. Variable domain in full (rest from reference TRBV18 and TRBJ2-7): NAGVMQNPRHLVRRRGQEARLRCSPMKGHSHVYWYRQLPEEGLKFMVYLQKENIIDESGMPKERFSAEFPKEGPSILRIQQVVRGDSAAYFCASSLTSGRGYEQYFGPGTRLTVT.

The chain uses TRBV7-2 and TRBJ1-1; no reliable D call. Germline CDR1 SGHTA, CDR2 FQGNSA. V gave up 1 base and J gave up 0 bases, with 9 bases separating them. This CDR3 region has 15 residues. DNA of the CDR3: TGTGCCAGCAGCTTAGAGCACAGCATGAACACTGAAGCTTTCTTT. It yields the protein CASSLEHSMNTEAFF.

The V gene is TRBV7-8, the J gene TRBJ2-7, with D possibly matching TRBD2 (5 bases). The germline V and J ends were trimmed by 10 bases and 0 bases, with 25 bases remaining between them. CDR1 is SGHVS and CDR2 is FQNEAQ in the germline V gene. The CDR3 extends over 17 amino acids. The CDR3 DNA follows: TGTGCCATCTCCCGCCCGAGGAGGAGCGGAGTCTCCTACGAGCAGTACTTC. It encodes CAISRPRRSGVSYEQYF.

The chain combines TRBV19 with TRBJ2-3, with D unresolved. CDR1 is LNHDA, CDR2 SQIVND, per germline (reference sequence). Trimming removed 5 bases at V and 4 bases at J, with 13 bases between. The CDR3 runs 14 residues. This chain's CDR3 is CASSFRVGPDTQYF. The DNA of the CDR3 is TGTGCCAGTAGTTTCCGGGTGGGCCCAGATACGCAGTATTTT.

This clone turned up a few times. The chain recombines TRBV6-5 with TRBJ2-4, with TRBD1 matching over 7 bases. The CDR3 loop spans 15 amino acids. V lost 4 bases and J lost 4; bases outside the gene matches: 7. Germline loops: CDR1 MNHEY, CDR2 SVGAGI. CDR3 residues: CASSSPGQAKNIQYF. The CDR3 DNA reads as TGTGCCAGCAGTTCCCCTGGACAGGCGAAAAACATTCAGTACTTC.

V is TRBV9 and J is TRBJ1-2, with no clear D. Trimming cost V 3 bases and J 4 bases, with 10 bases left between them. Germline V gene data show CDR1 as SGDLS and CDR2 as YYNGEE. The CDR3 is made up of 13 amino acids. CDR3 sequence (DNA): TGTGCCAGCAGCGCGACGGGTGGCTATGGCTACACCTTC. Protein product: CASSATGGYGYTF. Full variable domain (remainder filled in from reference TRBV9 and TRBJ1-2): DSGVTQTPKHLITATGQRVTLRCSPRSGDLSVYWYQQSLDQGLQFLIQYYNGEERAKGNILERFSAQQFPDLHSELNLSSLELGDSALYFCASSATGGYGYTFGSGTRLTVV.

The chain joins TRBV29-1 to TRBJ2-1; 14 positions match TRBD2. CDR3 size: 16 residues. CDR1 is SQVTM and CDR2 is ANQGSEA in the germline V gene. The V and J ends lost 4 bases and 2 bases, in that order; junction bases with no gene match: 4. Here the CDR3 reads CSVVRLAGGTYNEQFF. CDR3 in DNA: TGCAGCGTTGTTCGACTAGCGGGGGGGACCTACAATGAGCAGTTCTTC.

The chain employs TRBV27 and TRBJ2-1; D possibly corresponds to TRBD2 (5 bases). CDR1 is MNHEY and CDR2 is SMNVEV in the germline V gene (reference sequence). V lost 5 bases to trimming and J lost 8 bases, with 19 bases between them. This CDR3 is 15 amino acids long. Here the CDR3 DNA reads TGTGCCAGCAGTCATACTCCGGGGAACCAGGATGAGCAGTTCTTC. Amino acid sequence: CASSHTPGNQDEQFF.

The chain links TRBV7-8 to TRBJ2-5, with 7 positions matching TRBD2. CDR3 length: 15 amino acids. V dropped 1 base and J dropped 3; count of bases not matched to a gene: 5. Germline V CDR1 and CDR2: SGHVS, FQNEAQ. The CDR3 DNA reads as TGTGCCAGCAGCTTAGGACTAGCCGGGGAAGAGACCCAGTACTTC. Translation: CASSLGLAGEETQYF.

The V gene is TRBV7-9, the J gene TRBJ1-5, with 7 bases identical to TRBD1. This CDR3 has 12 residues. Trimming took 4 bases from V and 8 from J; bases not matched to a gene: 2. Germline V gene data show CDR1 as SEHNR and CDR2 as FQNEAQ (reference sequence). The CDR3 reads CASSSGGEPQHF. The CDR3 DNA follows: TGTGCCAGCAGCTCAGGGGGGGAGCCCCAGCATTTT.

The V and J genes are TRBV18 and TRBJ1-2; no definite D call. The CDR3 has 14 residues. With 2 bases removed from V and 9 bases from J, the gap between germline ends came to 16 bases. Germline V gives CDR1 KGHSH, CDR2 LQKENI. The CDR3 loop is CASSPEVASISYTF. For the CDR3, the DNA is TGTGCCAGCTCACCAGAGGTGGCGTCTATTAGCTACACCTTC. Based on the CDR3 plus reference TRBV18 and TRBJ1-2, the full variable domain is NAGVMQNPRHLVRRRGQEARLRCSPMKGHSHVYWYRQLPEEGLKFMVYLQKENIIDESGMPKERFSAEFPKEGPSILRIQQVVRGDSAAYFCASSPEVASISYTFGSGTRLTVV.

The V and J genes are TRBV4-3 and TRBJ2-6; TRBD2 matches 12 bases. Germline trimming cut 2 bases from V and 1 base from J; bases unmatched to any gene: 3. The CDR3 consists of 18 residues. The V gene's germline CDR1 is LGHNA and CDR2 YSLEER. CDR3 region: CASSQLAGGGSGANVLTF. In DNA form, the CDR3 reads TGCGCCAGCAGCCAACTAGCGGGAGGGGGTTCTGGGGCCAACGTCCTGACTTTC.

V and J are TRBV4-2 and TRBJ1-5, with D uncertain. The germline V gene has CDR1 LGHNA and CDR2 YNFKEQ. CDR3 length: 15 amino acids. Trimming took 0 bases from V and 6 from J, leaving 12 bases between them. CDR3 sequence reads: CASSQDPQVSQPQHF. In DNA, the CDR3 is TGTGCCAGCAGCCAAGACCCCCAAGTAAGTCAGCCCCAGCATTTT.

This clone was recorded a few times. The chain recombines TRBV5-5 with TRBJ2-7; 8 bases agree with TRBD1. Germline values: CDR1 SGHKS, CDR2 YYEKEE (reference sequence). J lost 2 bases, V lost 4 bases, and 2 bases had no gene match. The CDR3 spans 13 residues. This CDR3 is CASSRQGTYEQYF. DNA of the CDR3: TGTGCCAGCAGCCGACAGGGGACCTACGAGCAGTACTTC.

The rearrangement uses TRBV4-1 and TRBJ1-4, with TRBD1 matching over 8 bases. The CDR3 runs to 15 residues. Germline V gene data show CDR1 as MGHRA and CDR2 as YSYEKL. V gave up 3 bases and J gave up 3 bases; unmatched junction bases: 3. The CDR3 DNA sequence: TGCGCCAGCAGCCACCCAGGGGGCCCTAATGAAAAACTGTTTTTT. This gives the protein CASSHPGGPNEKLFF.

The gene calls are TRBV10-1 and TRBJ2-2; D not certain. The CDR3 is 18 residues long. Germline V gene sequence: CDR1 WNHNN, CDR2 SYGVQD (reference sequence). Between the trimmed V and J ends, which lost 0 bases and 6 bases, there was a span of 20 bases. CDR3 nucleotide sequence: TGCGCCAGCAGTGAGTCGAGAGAAGGCCCCCCCACCGCCGGGGAGCTGTTTTTT. Amino acids: CASSESREGPPTAGELFF.

V gene TRBV4-3 combines with J gene TRBJ2-3, with D possibly being TRBD1 (6 bases). CDR3 length: 18 residues. With 1 base removed from V and 3 bases from J, the gap between germline ends came to 20 bases. Germline loops: CDR1 LGHNA, CDR2 YSLEER. The CDR3 loop reads CASSQVIPGQWRTDTQYF. DNA of the CDR3: TGCGCCAGCAGCCAAGTCATACCAGGACAGTGGAGGACAGATACGCAGTATTTT.

In its sample, this clone was seen once. The chain links TRBV12-5 to TRBJ2-4; no clear D gene. Trimming removed 6 bases at V and 8 bases at J, with 14 bases between. CDR1 is LGHNT and CDR2 is FRNRAP in the germline V gene. The CDR3 runs to 13 residues. The chain's CDR3 is CASGTFLSDIQYF. Written as DNA, the CDR3 is TGTGCTAGTGGCACGTTCCTTTCGGACATTCAGTACTTC.

This rearrangement joins TRBV9 to TRBJ1-1; possibly TRBD1 for D (5 bases). This CDR3 has 15 residues. Per the germline V gene, CDR1 is SGDLS and CDR2 is YYNGEE. The V gene lost 2 bases and the J gene lost 4 bases, with 15 bases spanning the gap. The CDR3 protein is CASSVGTRRGTEAFF. DNA of the CDR3: TGTGCCAGCAGCGTCGGGACGAGGAGGGGCACTGAAGCTTTCTTT.

The V call is TRBV7-9, the J call TRBJ1-2; D is unclear. The CDR3 sequence is 15 residues long. The germline CDR1 and CDR2 sequences are SEHNR and FQNEAQ (reference sequence). V gave up 1 base and J gave up 0 bases, with 9 bases separating them. CDR3 DNA: TGTGCCAGCAGCTTAGGGGCGAGAGCTAACTATGGCTACACCTTC. It yields the protein CASSLGARANYGYTF.

This clone has more than one count but fewer than ten. The gene calls are TRBV6-1 and TRBJ2-7, with TRBD1 matching 8 bases. CDR1 and CDR2 from the germline V gene are MNHNS and SASEGT. Trimming took 2 bases from V and 0 from J; bases not matched to a gene: 3. This CDR3 has 15 amino acids. The CDR3 sequence: CASSEIGTGSYEQYF. The CDR3 DNA reads as TGTGCCAGCAGTGAAATTGGGACAGGCTCCTACGAGCAGTACTTC.

This clone showed up just once. The genes are TRBV5-4 and TRBJ2-1, with 8 bases fitting TRBD2. Germline CDR1 reads SGHNT; CDR2 reads YYREEE (reference sequence). The CDR3 contains 15 residues. Trimming removed 2 bases from V and 0 bases from J; junction bases left unmatched: 1. The CDR3 nucleotides are TGTGCCAGCAGCTTACTAGCGGACTCCTACAATGAGCAGTTCTTC. Its protein is CASSLLADSYNEQFF.

This clone came up once. J is TRBJ2-5 and V is TRBV24-1, with D unresolved. The V end lost 5 bases, the J end lost 3 bases, and 6 bases lay between the germline ends. The CDR3 is made up of 12 amino acids. Germline CDR1 reads KGHDR; CDR2 reads SFDVKD. The CDR3 sequence: CATSVGEETQYF. The CDR3, as DNA: TGTGCCACCAGTGTTGGGGAAGAGACCCAGTACTTC.

The chain has TRBV19 and TRBJ1-2, with D possibly being TRBD1 (5 bases). Germline V CDR1 and CDR2: LNHDA, SQIVND (reference sequence). The CDR3 sequence is 15 residues long. Trimming cost V 5 bases and J 4 bases, with 17 bases left between them. CDR3 protein: CASSPYGRDGYGYTF. Written as DNA, the CDR3 is TGTGCCAGTAGTCCCTACGGTAGGGACGGCTATGGCTACACCTTC. The whole variable domain, remainder taken from reference TRBV19 and TRBJ1-2, is DGGITQSPKYLFRKEGQNVTLSCEQNLNHDAMYWYRQDPGQGLRLIYYSQIVNDFQKGDIAEGYSVSREKKESFPLTVTSAQKNPTAFYLCASSPYGRDGYGYTFGSGTRLTVV.

V usage is TRBV7-6 and J usage is TRBJ1-1, with D unresolved. Germline assignment: CDR1 SGHVS and CDR2 FNYEAQ. The ends were cut back, 1 base at V and 1 base at J, with 7 bases in the middle. The CDR3 consists of 14 residues. The DNA of the CDR3 is TGTGCCAGCAGCTTAGGGTCGGGGAACACTGAAGCTTTCTTT. Its protein product is CASSLGSGNTEAFF. The full variable domain, completed using reference TRBV7-6 and TRBJ1-1, is GAGVSQSPRYKVTKRGQDVALRCDPISGHVSLYWYRQALGQGPEFLTYFNYEAQQDKSGLPNDRFSAERPEGSISTLTIQRTEQRDSAMYRCASSLGSGNTEAFFGQGTRLTVV.